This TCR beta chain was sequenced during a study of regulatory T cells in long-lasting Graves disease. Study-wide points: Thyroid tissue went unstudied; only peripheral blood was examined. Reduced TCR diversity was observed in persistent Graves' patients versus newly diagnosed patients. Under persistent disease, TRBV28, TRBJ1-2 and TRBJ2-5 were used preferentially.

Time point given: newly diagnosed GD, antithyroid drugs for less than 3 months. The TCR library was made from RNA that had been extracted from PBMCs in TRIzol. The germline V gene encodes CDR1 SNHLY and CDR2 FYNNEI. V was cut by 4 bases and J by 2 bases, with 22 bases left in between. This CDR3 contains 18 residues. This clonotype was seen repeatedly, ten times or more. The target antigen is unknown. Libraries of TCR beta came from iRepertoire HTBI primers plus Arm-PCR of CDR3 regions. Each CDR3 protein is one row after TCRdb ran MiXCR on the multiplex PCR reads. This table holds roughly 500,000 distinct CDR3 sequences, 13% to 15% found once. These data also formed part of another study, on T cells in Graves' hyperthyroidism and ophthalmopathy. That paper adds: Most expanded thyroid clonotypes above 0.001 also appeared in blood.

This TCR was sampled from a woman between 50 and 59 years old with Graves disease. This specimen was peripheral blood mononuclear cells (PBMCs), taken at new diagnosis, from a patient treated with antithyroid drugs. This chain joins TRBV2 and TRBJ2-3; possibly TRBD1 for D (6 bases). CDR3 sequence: CASSGVQGLLTPTDTQYF. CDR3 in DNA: TGTGCCAGCAGTGGGGTACAGGGTCTCTTGACCCCCACAGATACGCAGTATTTT.